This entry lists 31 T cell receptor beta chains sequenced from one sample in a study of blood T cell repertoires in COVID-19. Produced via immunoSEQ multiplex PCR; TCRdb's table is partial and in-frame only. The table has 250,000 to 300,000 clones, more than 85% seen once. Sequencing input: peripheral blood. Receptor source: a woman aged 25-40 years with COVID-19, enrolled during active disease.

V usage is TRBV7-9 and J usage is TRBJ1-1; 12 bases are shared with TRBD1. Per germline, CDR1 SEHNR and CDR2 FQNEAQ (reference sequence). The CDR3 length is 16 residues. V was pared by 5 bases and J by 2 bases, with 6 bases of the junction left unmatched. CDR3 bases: TGTGCCAGCAGCAAATCCGGGACAGGGGGCAACACTGAAGCTTTCTTT. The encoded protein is CASSKSGTGGNTEAFF.

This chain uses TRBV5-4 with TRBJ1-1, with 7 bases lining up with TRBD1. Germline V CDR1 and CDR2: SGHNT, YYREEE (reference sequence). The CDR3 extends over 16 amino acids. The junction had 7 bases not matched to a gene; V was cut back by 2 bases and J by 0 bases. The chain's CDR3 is CASSFNRGQLNTEAFF. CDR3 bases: TGTGCCAGCAGCTTTAACCGGGGACAGCTGAACACTGAAGCTTTCTTT.

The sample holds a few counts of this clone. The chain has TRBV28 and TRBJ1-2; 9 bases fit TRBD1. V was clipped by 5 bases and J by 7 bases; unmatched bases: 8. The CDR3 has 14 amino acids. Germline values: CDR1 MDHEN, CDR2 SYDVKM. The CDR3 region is CASSEPGTGSGYTF. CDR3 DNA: TGTGCCAGCAGTGAACCCGGGACAGGGTCTGGCTACACCTTC.

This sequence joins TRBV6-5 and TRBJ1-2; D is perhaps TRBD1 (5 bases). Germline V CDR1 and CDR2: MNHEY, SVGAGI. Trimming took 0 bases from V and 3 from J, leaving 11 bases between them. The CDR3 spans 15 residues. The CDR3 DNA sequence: TGTGCCAGCAGTTACTCGAACGGGGGGTACTATGGCTACACCTTC. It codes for CASSYSNGGYYGYTF.

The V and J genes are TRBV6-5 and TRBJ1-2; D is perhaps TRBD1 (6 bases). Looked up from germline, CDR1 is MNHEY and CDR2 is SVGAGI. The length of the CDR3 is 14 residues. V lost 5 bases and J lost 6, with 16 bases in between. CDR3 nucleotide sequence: TGTGCCAGCAGTCGCAAACAGGGCTCCGATGGCTACACCTTC. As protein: CASSRKQGSDGYTF.

The CDR3 sequence: CASSDIGQSSYEQYF. The CDR3 DNA reads as TGTGCCAGCAGTGACATAGGACAGAGTTCCTACGAGCAGTACTTC. V is TRBV6-1 and J is TRBJ2-7, with D possibly TRBD1 on 6 matching bases. CDR1 is MNHNS and CDR2 is SASEGT in the germline V gene. This CDR3 has 15 residues. Trimming shortened V by 3 bases and J by 1 base, and 13 bases separated the two germline ends.

The DNA of the CDR3 is TGCGCCAGCAGTCTACAGGGGGCGTTTACTGAAGCTTTCTTT. Protein: CASSLQGAFTEAFF. This rearrangement joins TRBV10-2 to TRBJ1-1, with 9 bases that match TRBD1. J was trimmed by 5 bases and V by 5 bases; bases with no gene match: 6. CDR1 WSHSY and CDR2 SAAADI come from the germline V gene. The CDR3 is made up of 14 amino acids.

The CDR3 DNA is TGTGCCAGCAGCGTCTTCGGGACAGGGGGCGACGAGCAGTACTTC. This gives the protein CASSVFGTGGDEQYF. The rearrangement uses TRBV9 and TRBJ2-7; 12 bases are a match to TRBD1. Germline trimming cut 2 bases from V and 5 bases from J; bases unmatched to any gene: 5. Germline V gene data show CDR1 as SGDLS and CDR2 as YYNGEE. The CDR3 runs to 15 residues.

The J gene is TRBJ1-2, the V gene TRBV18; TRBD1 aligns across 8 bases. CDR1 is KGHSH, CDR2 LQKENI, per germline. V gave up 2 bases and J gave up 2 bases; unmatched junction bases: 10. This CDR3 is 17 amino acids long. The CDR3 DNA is TGTGCCAGCTCACCATATCTCCCAGGGGGCGGGAACTATGGCTACACCTTC. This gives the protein CASSPYLPGGGNYGYTF.

CDR3 region: CASSMISSYNSPLHF. The CDR3 DNA reads TGTGCCAGCAGTATGATTAGCTCCTATAATTCACCCCTCCACTTT. The chain combines TRBV2 with TRBJ1-6; D not certain. The germline CDR1 and CDR2 sequences are SNHLY and FYNNEI. This CDR3 spans 15 amino acids. Trimming removed 5 bases from V and 0 bases from J, with 8 bases in between.

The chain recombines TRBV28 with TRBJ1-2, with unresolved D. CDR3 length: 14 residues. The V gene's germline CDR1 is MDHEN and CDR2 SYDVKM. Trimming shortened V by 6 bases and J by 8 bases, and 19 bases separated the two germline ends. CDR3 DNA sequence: TGTGCCAGCAGAGGAGCCGGGATCCCGCCAGGCTACACCTTC. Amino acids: CASRGAGIPPGYTF.

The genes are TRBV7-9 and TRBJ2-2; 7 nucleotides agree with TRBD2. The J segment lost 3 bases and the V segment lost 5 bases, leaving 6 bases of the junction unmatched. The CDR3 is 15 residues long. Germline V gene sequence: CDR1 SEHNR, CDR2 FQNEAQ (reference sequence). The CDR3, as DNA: TGTGCCAGCAGCCTAAGCGGGGCCGACACCGGGGAGCTGTTTTTT. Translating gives CASSLSGADTGELFF.

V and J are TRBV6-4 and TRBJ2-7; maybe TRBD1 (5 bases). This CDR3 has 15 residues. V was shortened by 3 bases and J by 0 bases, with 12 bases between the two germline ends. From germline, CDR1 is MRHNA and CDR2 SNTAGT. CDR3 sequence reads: CASSEGVGASYEQYF. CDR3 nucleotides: TGTGCCAGCAGTGAAGGGGTAGGCGCCTCCTACGAGCAGTACTTC.

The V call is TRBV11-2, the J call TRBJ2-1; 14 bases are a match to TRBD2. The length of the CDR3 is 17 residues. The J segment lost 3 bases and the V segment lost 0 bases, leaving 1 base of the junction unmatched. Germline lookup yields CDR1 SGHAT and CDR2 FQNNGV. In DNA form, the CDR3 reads TGTGCCAGCAGCTTAGATGGGACTAGCGGGAGCTACAATGAGCAGTTCTTC. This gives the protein CASSLDGTSGSYNEQFF.

This CDR3 reads CASSAMTGQGAETQYF. The CDR3 DNA reads TGTGCCAGCAGCGCCATGACGGGACAGGGGGCAGAGACCCAGTACTTC. The chain combines TRBV9 with TRBJ2-5, with 12 bases lining up with TRBD1. The CDR3 sequence is 16 residues long. CDR1 and CDR2 (germline): SGDLS, YYNGEE. The V and J ends lost 3 bases and 4 bases, in that order; junction bases with no gene match: 7.

CDR3 DNA sequence: TGTGCCAGCAGCGCGGACTGGCAGGTCTATGGCTACACCTTC. Residues: CASSADWQVYGYTF. The gene calls are TRBV7-9 and TRBJ1-2, with unresolved D. Trimming shortened V by 5 bases and J by 4 bases, and 14 bases separated the two germline ends. CDR1 is SEHNR, CDR2 FQNEAQ, per germline (reference sequence). The CDR3 runs to 14 residues.

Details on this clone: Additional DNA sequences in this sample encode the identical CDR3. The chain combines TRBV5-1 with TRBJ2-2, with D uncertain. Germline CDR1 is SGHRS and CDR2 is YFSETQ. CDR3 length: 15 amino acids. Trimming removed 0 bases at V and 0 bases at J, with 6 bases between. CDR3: CASSLAGANTGELFF. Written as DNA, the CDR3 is TGCGCCAGCAGCTTGGCCGGAGCGAACACCGGGGAGCTGTTTTTT.

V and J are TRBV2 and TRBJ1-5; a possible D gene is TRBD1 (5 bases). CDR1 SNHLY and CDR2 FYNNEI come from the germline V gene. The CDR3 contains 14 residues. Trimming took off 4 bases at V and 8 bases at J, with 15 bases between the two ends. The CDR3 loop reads CASSGDGPGEPQHF. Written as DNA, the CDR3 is TGTGCCAGCAGTGGGGACGGCCCGGGGGAGCCCCAGCATTTT.

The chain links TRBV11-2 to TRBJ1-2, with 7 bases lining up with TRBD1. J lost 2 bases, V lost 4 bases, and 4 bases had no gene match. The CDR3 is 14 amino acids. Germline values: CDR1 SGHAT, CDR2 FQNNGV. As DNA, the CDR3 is TGTGCCAGCAGCTCGCAGGGGGGAAACTATGGCTACACCTTC. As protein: CASSSQGGNYGYTF.

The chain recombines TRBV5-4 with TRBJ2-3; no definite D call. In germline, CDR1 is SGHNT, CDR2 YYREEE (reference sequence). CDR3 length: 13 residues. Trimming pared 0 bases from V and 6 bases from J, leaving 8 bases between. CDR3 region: CASSLGQLDTQYF. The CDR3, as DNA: TGTGCCAGCAGCTTGGGGCAGTTGGATACGCAGTATTTT.

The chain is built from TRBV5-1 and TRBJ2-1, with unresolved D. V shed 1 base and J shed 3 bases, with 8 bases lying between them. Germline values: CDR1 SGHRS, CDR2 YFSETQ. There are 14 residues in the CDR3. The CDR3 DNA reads TGCGCCAGCAGCTTGTCCGGCGGCTACAATGAGCAGTTCTTC. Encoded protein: CASSLSGGYNEQFF.

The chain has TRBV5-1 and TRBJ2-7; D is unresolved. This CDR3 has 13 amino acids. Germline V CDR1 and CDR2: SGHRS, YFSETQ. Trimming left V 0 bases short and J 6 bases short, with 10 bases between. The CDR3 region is CASSLGVSLEQYF. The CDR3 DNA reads TGCGCCAGCAGCTTGGGAGTGTCCCTCGAGCAGTACTTC.

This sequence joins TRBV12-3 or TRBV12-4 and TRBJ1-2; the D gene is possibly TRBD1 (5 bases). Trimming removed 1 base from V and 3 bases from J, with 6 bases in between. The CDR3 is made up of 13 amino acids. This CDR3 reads CASSLEQDYGYTF. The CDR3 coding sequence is TGTGCCAGCAGTTTAGAACAGGACTATGGCTACACCTTC.

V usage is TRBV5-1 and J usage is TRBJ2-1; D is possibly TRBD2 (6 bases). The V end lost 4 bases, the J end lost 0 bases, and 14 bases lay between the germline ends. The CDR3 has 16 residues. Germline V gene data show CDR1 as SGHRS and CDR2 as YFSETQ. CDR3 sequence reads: CASSRGETSSYNEQFF. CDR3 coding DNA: TGCGCCAGCAGCCGGGGAGAGACTAGCTCCTACAATGAGCAGTTCTTC.

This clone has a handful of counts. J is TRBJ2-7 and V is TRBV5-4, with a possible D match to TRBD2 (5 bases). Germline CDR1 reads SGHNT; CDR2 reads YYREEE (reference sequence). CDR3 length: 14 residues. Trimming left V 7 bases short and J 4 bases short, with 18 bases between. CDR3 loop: CASAGSEVAYEQYF. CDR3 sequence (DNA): TGTGCCAGCGCTGGTTCGGAGGTAGCTTACGAGCAGTACTTC.

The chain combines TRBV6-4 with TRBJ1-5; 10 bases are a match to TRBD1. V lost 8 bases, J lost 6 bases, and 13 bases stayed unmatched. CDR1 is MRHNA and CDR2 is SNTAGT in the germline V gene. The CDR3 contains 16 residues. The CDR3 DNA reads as TGTGCCAGCGGTCCGCCGGGACAGGGGAGAGGTCAGCCCCAGCATTTT. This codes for CASGPPGQGRGQPQHF.

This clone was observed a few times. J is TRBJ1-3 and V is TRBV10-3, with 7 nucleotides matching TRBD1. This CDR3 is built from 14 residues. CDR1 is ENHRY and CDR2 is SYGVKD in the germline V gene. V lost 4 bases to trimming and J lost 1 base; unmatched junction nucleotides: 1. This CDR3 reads CAISAGGSGNTIYF. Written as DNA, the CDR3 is TGTGCCATCAGTGCAGGGGGATCTGGAAACACCATATATTTT.

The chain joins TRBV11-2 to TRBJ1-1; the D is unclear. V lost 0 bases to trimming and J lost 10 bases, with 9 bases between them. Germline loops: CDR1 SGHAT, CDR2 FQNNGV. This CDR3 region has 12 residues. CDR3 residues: CASSLDARGAFF. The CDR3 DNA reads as TGTGCCAGCAGCTTAGACGCCCGGGGAGCTTTCTTT.

The CDR3 DNA reads TGTGCCAGCAGTGGACAGGGATTTGGTAATCAGCCCCAGCATTTT. As protein: CASSGQGFGNQPQHF. The chain links TRBV2 to TRBJ1-5; the match to TRBD1 covers 7 bases. Trimming at V came to 4 bases and at J to 4 bases, leaving 7 bases not matched to a gene. The CDR3 is 15 amino acids. Germline CDR1 reads SNHLY; CDR2 reads FYNNEI.

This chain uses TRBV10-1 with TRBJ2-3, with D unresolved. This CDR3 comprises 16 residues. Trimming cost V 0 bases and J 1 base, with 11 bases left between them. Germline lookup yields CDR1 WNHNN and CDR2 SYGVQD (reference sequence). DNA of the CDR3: TGCGCCAGCAGTGAGTCCCTGGCTGAAGGCACAGATACGCAGTATTTT. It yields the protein CASSESLAEGTDTQYF.

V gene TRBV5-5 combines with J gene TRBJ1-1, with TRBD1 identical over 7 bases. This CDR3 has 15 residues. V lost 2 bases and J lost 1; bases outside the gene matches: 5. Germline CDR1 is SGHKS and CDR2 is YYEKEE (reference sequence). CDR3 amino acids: CASSFGRTGNTEAFF. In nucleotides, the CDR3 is TGTGCCAGCAGCTTTGGACGGACAGGGAACACTGAAGCTTTCTTT.